The 9 T cell receptor beta chains reported below all come from one sample, sequenced in a study of T-cell memory formation after mild COVID-19. MiXCR, applied by TCRdb to the 5' RACE reads, yields one record per CDR3 protein. The repertoire has approximately 180,000 distinct CDR3 sequences, around 15% of them found once; the top ten carry approximately 2.1%. The sequencing sample was made of PBMCs or a T cell subset sorted from them (not recorded which). The receptors were gathered from an adult woman who had mild COVID-19 (a few samples of this study predate the infection). Cell type and time point are not known.

The rearrangement uses TRBV9 and TRBJ2-6; D is possibly TRBD1 or TRBD2 (5 bases each). With 0 bases removed from V and 0 bases from J, the gap between germline ends came to 7 bases. Germline-derived CDR1 and CDR2 are SGDLS and YYNGEE. The CDR3 is 16 residues long. The CDR3 DNA is TGTGCCAGCAGCGTAGTGGGGACCTCTGGGGCCAACGTCCTGACTTTC. It specifies CASSVVGTSGANVLTF.

The rearrangement links TRBV12-3 or TRBV12-4 to TRBJ2-2; 7 nucleotides agree with TRBD1. CDR3 length: 13 residues. J was trimmed by 8 bases and V by 4 bases; bases with no gene match: 4. Here the CDR3 reads CASSSGGPGELFF. The DNA for the CDR3 is TGTGCCAGCAGTTCAGGGGGACCGGGGGAGCTGTTTTTT.

This clonotype was detected only a few times. V gene TRBV19 combines with J gene TRBJ2-7, with a tentative D call TRBD1 (5 bases). Between the trimmed V and J ends, which lost 2 bases and 4 bases, there was a span of 18 bases. The germline CDR1 and CDR2 sequences are LNHDA and SQIVND (reference sequence). This CDR3 comprises 16 residues. CDR3 residues: CASSISTGRAPYEQYF. Here the CDR3 DNA reads TGTGCCAGTAGTATATCCACAGGCCGAGCCCCTTACGAGCAGTACTTC.

This clonotype has ten or more counts. CDR3 bases: TGTGCCAGCAGCCCTGATCTGGACTCCGGTGAGCAGTTCTTC. Translating gives CASSPDLDSGEQFF. The chain combines TRBV12-3 or TRBV12-4 with TRBJ2-1, with a tentative D call TRBD2 (5 bases). This CDR3 has 14 amino acids. Trimming pared 6 bases from V and 9 bases from J, leaving 18 bases between.

The CDR3 is CASSKQGRNTEAFF. CDR3 DNA sequence: TGTGCCAGTAGTAAACAGGGCCGGAACACTGAAGCTTTCTTT. The chain combines TRBV19 with TRBJ1-1; the D gene is possibly TRBD1 (6 bases). This CDR3 has 14 amino acids. Germline V gene sequence: CDR1 LNHDA, CDR2 SQIVND (reference sequence). V shed 4 bases and J shed 1 base, with 10 bases lying between them.

The table lists this clonotype with many counts. The genes are TRBV20-1 and TRBJ2-5, with D unresolved. Germline CDR1 DFQATT, CDR2 SNEGSKA (reference sequence). V was shortened by 7 bases and J by 5 bases, with 5 bases between the two germline ends. This CDR3 spans 9 amino acids. The CDR3, as DNA: TGCAGTGTGGGGGAGACCCAGTACTTC. It yields the protein CSVGETQYF.

With regard to this clonotype: One end of the junction varies from germline; a read error may be responsible. The J gene is TRBJ1-2, the V gene TRBV27; TRBD1 matches at 7 bases. The CDR3 has 15 amino acids. CDR1 is MNHEY, CDR2 SMNVEV, per germline (reference sequence). The CDR3 DNA sequence: TGTGCCAGCAGTTTATCGGTCGGGACAGTCTATGGTTACACCTTC. As protein: CASSLSVGTVYGYTF.

This clonotype was seen a handful of times. The V gene is TRBV5-1, the J gene TRBJ2-7; TRBD2 agrees at 9 bases. The CDR3 consists of 14 residues. Germline trimming cut 4 bases from V and 5 bases from J; bases unmatched to any gene: 7. Germline V gives CDR1 SGHRS, CDR2 YFSETQ. CDR3 nucleotide sequence: TGCGCCAGCAGCCCCAGGGCTAGCGGGAACGAGCAGTACTTC. Its translation is CASSPRASGNEQYF.

The V call is TRBV3-1, the J call TRBJ2-3, with D possibly matching TRBD1 (6 bases). CDR3 length equals 14 residues. Per germline, CDR1 LGHDT and CDR2 YNNKEL (reference sequence). V was cut by 1 base and J by 10 bases, with 15 bases left in between. CDR3 in amino acids: CASSQVGAGVAQYF. CDR3 nucleotides: TGTGCCAGCAGCCAAGTAGGCGCAGGGGTGGCGCAGTATTTT.